This T cell receptor beta chain was retrieved from a study of beta chain features in type 1 diabetes. Study-level background: Across all samples, about 110,000,000 sorted cells were examined. General observations from the study: TCRB CDR3s from Type 1 diabetes patients were moderately but significantly shorter in all four CD4+ subsets.

This clone was recorded a few times. Its specificity is not known. This CDR3 region has 16 residues. The germline V gene encodes CDR1 ENHRY and CDR2 SYGVKD. V lost 1 base and J lost 3, with 14 bases in between. TCRB transcripts that were expressed got sequenced, as all of the isolated RNA had been reverse transcribed. Measured with immunoSEQ multiplex PCR; TCRdb has only the in-frame clones, and not every one. The table includes roughly 700,000 clones, roughly 13% detected once. The J gene is TRBJ2-3, the V gene TRBV10-3; no definite D call. This TCR came from a man younger than 35 with type 1 diabetes. The source material was naive CD4+ T cells from blood. The CDR3: CAISEFSALGTDTQYF. The CDR3 nucleotides are TGTGCCATCAGTGAGTTTTCAGCCCTAGGGACAGATACGCAGTATTTT.